Following are 16 T cell receptor beta chains from one sample sequenced in a study of beta chain features in type 1 diabetes. Expressed TCRB transcripts were sequenced because the isolated RNA had all been reverse transcribed beforehand. Assay: immunoSEQ multiplex PCR; the TCRdb copy retains only in-frame clones and omits some. The profile shows 250,000 or so clones, about 71% of them singletons. Sequencing used naive CD4+ T cells from blood. All receptors derive from a man in his thirties or forties in good health.

The V gene is TRBV7-9, the J gene TRBJ2-3, with D possibly being TRBD1 or TRBD2 (5 bases each). V shed 6 bases and J shed 2 bases, with 12 bases lying between them. Germline V CDR1 and CDR2: SEHNR, FQNEAQ (reference sequence). The CDR3 spans 14 residues. Written as DNA, the CDR3 is TGTGCCAGCAGGGGGACCTGGGACACAGATACGCAGTATTTT. This sequence encodes CASRGTWDTDTQYF.

The chain is built from TRBV6-5 and TRBJ2-7; D gene unclear. The CDR3 covers 13 residues. Germline CDR1 MNHEY, CDR2 SVGAGI. The V gene lost 0 bases and the J gene lost 6 bases, with 9 bases spanning the gap. The CDR3 region is CASSYSKGFEQYF. Written as DNA, the CDR3 is TGTGCCAGCAGTTACTCGAAGGGCTTCGAGCAGTACTTC.

The chain is built from TRBV6-5 and TRBJ2-1; 7 bases agree with TRBD2. This CDR3 region has 15 residues. V trimming: 5 bases; J trimming: 0 bases; junction bases outside the gene matches: 4. The germline V gene encodes CDR1 MNHEY and CDR2 SVGAGI. The CDR3 region is CASSALASSYNEQFF. As DNA, the CDR3 is TGTGCCAGCAGTGCACTAGCGAGCTCCTACAATGAGCAGTTCTTC.

The genes are TRBV23-1 and TRBJ1-6, with D unclear. TRBV23-1 is assigned to the ORF class and has an uncertain function. CDR3 length equals 11 residues. Trimming stripped 11 bases from V and 9 bases from J, with 11 bases between. Here the CDR3 reads CAGKSGSPLHF. The CDR3 coding sequence is TGCGCCGGAAAAAGCGGTTCACCCCTCCACTTT.

Remarks on this clone: At the DNA level, this CDR3 is encoded by other sequences in the same sample as well. This rearrangement joins TRBV7-2 to TRBJ2-7; either TRBD1 or TRBD2 may supply D (5 bases each). V was shortened by 6 bases and J by 0 bases, with 12 bases between the two germline ends. The CDR3 is made up of 14 amino acids. Germline lookup yields CDR1 SGHTA and CDR2 FQGNSA. CDR3 loop: CASSATGGSYEQYF. For the CDR3, the DNA is TGTGCCAGCAGTGCAACTGGGGGCTCCTACGAGCAGTACTTC.

V usage is TRBV2 and J usage is TRBJ2-1; no firm D call. Trimming left V 5 bases short and J 8 bases short, with 10 bases between. The germline V gene has CDR1 SNHLY and CDR2 FYNNEI. The CDR3 runs 12 residues. CDR3 sequence reads: CASSRAGHEQFF. Here the CDR3 DNA reads TGTGCCAGCAGTCGTGCAGGCCATGAGCAGTTCTTC.

The rearrangement links TRBV6-5 to TRBJ2-1, with TRBD2 matching 10 bases. The CDR3 spans 14 residues. Germline CDR1 MNHEY, CDR2 SVGAGI. Trimming cost V 6 bases and J 9 bases; bases outside gene matches: 8. CDR3 sequence: CASSTGTSVTEQFF. Here the CDR3 DNA reads TGTGCCAGCAGCACCGGGACTAGCGTCACTGAGCAGTTCTTC.

Note on this clone: The sample holds other DNA sequences that translate to the same CDR3. V usage is TRBV5-1 and J usage is TRBJ2-3; tentative D call: TRBD1 (5 bases). CDR1 is SGHRS and CDR2 is YFSETQ in the germline V gene. V gave up 1 base and J gave up 3 bases, with 9 bases separating them. This CDR3 is built from 14 residues. DNA of the CDR3: TGCGCCAGCAGCTTGCAGGGCAGTACAGATACGCAGTATTTT. Translated: CASSLQGSTDTQYF.

This rearrangement joins TRBV15 to TRBJ1-1; TRBD1 agrees at 11 bases. The CDR3 runs 14 residues. CDR1 and CDR2 from the germline V gene are LNHNV and YYDKDF (reference sequence). V lost 7 bases and J lost 4; bases outside the gene matches: 5. CDR3 protein: CATNDGTGGTEAFF. CDR3 coding DNA: TGTGCCACCAACGACGGGACAGGGGGCACTGAAGCTTTCTTT. The full variable domain, rest sourced from reference TRBV15 and TRBJ1-1, is DAMVIQNPRYQVTQFGKPVTLSCSQTLNHNVMYWYQQKSSQAPKLLFHYYDKDFNNEADTPDNFQSRRPNTSFCFLDIRSPGLGDTAMYLCATNDGTGGTEAFFGQGTRLTVV.

J is TRBJ2-7 and V is TRBV6-5; 9 bases are a match to TRBD1. The CDR3 spans 14 residues. Germline trimming cut 5 bases from V and 5 bases from J; bases unmatched to any gene: 7. CDR1 and CDR2 from the germline V gene are MNHEY and SVGAGI. CDR3 DNA: TGTGCCAGCAGTGGCCGGGACAGGGACCACGAGCAGTACTTC. Translation: CASSGRDRDHEQYF.

The chain carries TRBV2 and TRBJ1-2; possible D gene TRBD1, 5 bases. The CDR3 contains 14 residues. Germline V gives CDR1 SNHLY, CDR2 FYNNEI. The V gene lost 4 bases and the J gene lost 2 bases, with 11 bases spanning the gap. The CDR3 reads CASSAGTDNYGYTF. CDR3 nucleotides: TGTGCCAGCAGTGCCGGGACGGACAACTATGGCTACACCTTC. The entire variable domain, with the rest obtained from reference TRBV2 and TRBJ1-2, is as follows: EPEVTQTPSHQVTQMGQEVILRCVPISNHLYFYWYRQILGQKVEFLVSFYNNEISEKSEIFDDQFSVERPDGSNFTLKIRSTKLEDSAMYFCASSAGTDNYGYTFGSGTRLTVV.

The rearrangement joins TRBV18 to TRBJ2-1; 12 bases match TRBD2. Germline assignment: CDR1 KGHSH and CDR2 LQKENI. The V and J ends lost 3 bases and 3 bases, in that order; junction bases with no gene match: 0. This CDR3 region has 15 residues. The CDR3 DNA follows: TGTGCCAGCTCACCGGGACTAGCGGGCTACAATGAGCAGTTCTTC. Translated: CASSPGLAGYNEQFF.

This clone was detected a few times. The rearrangement joins TRBV21-1 to TRBJ2-7; no DNA check was done on the table's D call, TRBD2. TRBV21-1 is reported as a pseudogene. This CDR3 has 14 residues. The DNA for the CDR3 is TGTGCCAGCAACAAAGCTTTCTGCGGGAACGAGCAGTACTTC. Amino acids: CASNKAFCGNEQYF.

The chain carries TRBV25-1 and TRBJ2-1; 9 bases align to TRBD2. In germline, CDR1 is MGHDK, CDR2 SYGVNS. The junction had 6 bases not matched to a gene; V was cut back by 8 bases and J by 4 bases. This CDR3 region has 14 residues. CDR3 loop: CASCTAGGYNEQFF. CDR3 sequence (DNA): TGTGCCAGCTGCACCGCGGGGGGGTACAATGAGCAGTTCTTC.

In its sample, this clone was seen a few times. J is TRBJ2-1 and V is TRBV15; 9 bases agree with TRBD1. The CDR3 contains 15 residues. With V trimmed by 4 bases and J by 3 bases, 4 bases remained unmatched. Germline V gives CDR1 LNHNV, CDR2 YYDKDF (reference sequence). The CDR3 here is CATSIGQGNYNEQFF. The DNA for the CDR3 is TGTGCCACCAGCATAGGACAGGGGAACTACAATGAGCAGTTCTTC. The whole variable domain, filled in from reference TRBV15 and TRBJ2-1, reads DAMVIQNPRYQVTQFGKPVTLSCSQTLNHNVMYWYQQKSSQAPKLLFHYYDKDFNNEADTPDNFQSRRPNTSFCFLDIRSPGLGDTAMYLCATSIGQGNYNEQFFGPGTRLTVL.

J is TRBJ2-5 and V is TRBV7-2; D assignment may be TRBD1 or TRBD2 (6 bases each). The CDR3 covers 14 residues. From germline, CDR1 is SGHTA and CDR2 FQGNSA. V was shortened by 3 bases and J by 1 base, with 9 bases between the two germline ends. The CDR3 DNA reads TGTGCCAGCAGCTTTACGGGGGCCCAAGAGACCCAGTACTTC. This sequence encodes CASSFTGAQETQYF.